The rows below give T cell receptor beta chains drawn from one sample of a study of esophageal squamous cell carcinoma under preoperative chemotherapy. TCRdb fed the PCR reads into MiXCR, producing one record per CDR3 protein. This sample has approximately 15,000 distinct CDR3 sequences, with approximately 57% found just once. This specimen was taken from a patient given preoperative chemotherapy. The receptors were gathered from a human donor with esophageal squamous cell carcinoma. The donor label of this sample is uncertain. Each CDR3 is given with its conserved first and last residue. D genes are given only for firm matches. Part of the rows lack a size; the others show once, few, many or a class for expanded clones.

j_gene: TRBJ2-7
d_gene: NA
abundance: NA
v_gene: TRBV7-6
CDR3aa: CASSKSGAGYNEQYF
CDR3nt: TGTGCCAGCAGTAAATCCGGGGCGGGTTACAATGAGCAGTACTTC

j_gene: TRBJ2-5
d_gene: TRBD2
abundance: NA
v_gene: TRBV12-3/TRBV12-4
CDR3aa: CASSNTLAGEGETQYF
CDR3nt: TGTGCCAGCAGTAACACCCTAGCGGGAGAGGGGGAGACCCAGTACTTC

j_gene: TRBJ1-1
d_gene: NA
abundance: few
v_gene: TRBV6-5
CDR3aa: CASSYSIGVGAFF
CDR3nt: TGTGCCAGCAGTTACTCGATCGGCGTTGGAGCTTTCTTT

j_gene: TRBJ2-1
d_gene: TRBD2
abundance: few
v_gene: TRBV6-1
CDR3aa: CASSEAGGAYNEQFF
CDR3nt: TGTGCCAGCAGTGAAGCGGGGGGGGCCTACAATGAGCAGTTCTTC

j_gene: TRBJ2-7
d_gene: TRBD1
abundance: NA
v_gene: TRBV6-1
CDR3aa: CASSEEIGGTDTQYF
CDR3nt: TGTGCCAGCAGTGAGGAAATAGGGGGCACAGACACGCAGTACTTC

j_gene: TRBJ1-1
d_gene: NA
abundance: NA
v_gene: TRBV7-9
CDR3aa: CASSLGMGSTEAFF
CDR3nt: TGTGCCAGCAGCTTAGGCATGGGGAGCACTGAAGCTTTCTTT

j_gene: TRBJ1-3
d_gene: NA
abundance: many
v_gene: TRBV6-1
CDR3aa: CASRRTRDLYTIYF
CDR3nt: TGTGCCAGCAGGCGTACCAGGGATTTATACACCATATATTTT

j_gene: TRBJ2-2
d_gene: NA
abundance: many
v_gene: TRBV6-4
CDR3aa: CASSDSQGFDTGELFF
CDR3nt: TGTGCCAGCAGTGACTCACAGGGCTTTGACACCGGGGAGCTGTTTTTT

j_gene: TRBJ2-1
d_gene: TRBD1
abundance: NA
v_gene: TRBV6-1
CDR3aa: CASSENRGLWEQFF
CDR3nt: TGTGCCAGCAGTGAAAACAGGGGCCTTTGGGAGCAGTTCTTC

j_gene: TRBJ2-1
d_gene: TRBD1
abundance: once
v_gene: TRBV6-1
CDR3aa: CASHVGDSYNEQYF
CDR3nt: TGTGCCAGTCACGTGGGGGACAGCTACAATGAGCAGTATTTC

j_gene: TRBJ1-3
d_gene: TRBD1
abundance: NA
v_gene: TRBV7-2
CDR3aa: CASSYSPTGGSGNTIYF
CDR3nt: TGTGCCAGCAGCTATTCCCCGACAGGGGGCTCTGGAAACACCATATATTTT

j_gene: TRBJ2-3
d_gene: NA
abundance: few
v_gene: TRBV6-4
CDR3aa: CASSPAGATDTQYF
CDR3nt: TGTGCCAGCAGCCCCGCGGGGGCGACAGATACGCAGTATTTT

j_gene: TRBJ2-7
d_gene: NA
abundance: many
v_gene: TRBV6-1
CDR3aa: CASSALAWYEQYF
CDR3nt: TGTGCCAGCAGCGCGCTCGCTTGGTACGAGCAGTACTTC

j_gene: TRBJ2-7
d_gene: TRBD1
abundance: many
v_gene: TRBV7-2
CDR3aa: CASSRDSSSYEQYF
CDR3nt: TGTGCCAGCAGTCGGGACAGCAGCTCCTACGAGCAGTACTTC

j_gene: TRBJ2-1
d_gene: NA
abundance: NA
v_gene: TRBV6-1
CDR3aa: CASTHYNEQFF
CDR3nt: TGTGCCAGCACCCATTACAATGAGCAGTTCTTC

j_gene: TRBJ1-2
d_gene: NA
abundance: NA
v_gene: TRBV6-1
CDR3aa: CASRLRRFYGYTF
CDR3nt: TGTGCCAGCAGGTTGCGGCGTTTCTATGGCTACACCTTC